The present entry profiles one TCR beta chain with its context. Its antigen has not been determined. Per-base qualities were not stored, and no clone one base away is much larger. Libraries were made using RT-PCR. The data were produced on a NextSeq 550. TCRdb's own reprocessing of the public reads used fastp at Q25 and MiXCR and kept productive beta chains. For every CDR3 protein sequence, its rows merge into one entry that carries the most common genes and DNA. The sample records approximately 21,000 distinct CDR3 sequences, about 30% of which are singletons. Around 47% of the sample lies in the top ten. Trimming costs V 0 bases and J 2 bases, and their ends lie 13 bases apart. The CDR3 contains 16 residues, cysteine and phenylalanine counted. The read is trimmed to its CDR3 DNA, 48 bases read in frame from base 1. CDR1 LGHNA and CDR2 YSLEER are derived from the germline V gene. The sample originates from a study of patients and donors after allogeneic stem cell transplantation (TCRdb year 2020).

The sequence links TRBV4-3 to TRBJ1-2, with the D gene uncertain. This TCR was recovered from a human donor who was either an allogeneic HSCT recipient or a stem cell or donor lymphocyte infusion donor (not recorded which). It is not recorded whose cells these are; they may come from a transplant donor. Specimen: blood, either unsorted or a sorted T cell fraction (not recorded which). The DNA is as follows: TGCGCCAGCAGCCAAGATGTGATGGCCCGGAACTATGGCTACACCTTC. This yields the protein CASSQDVMARNYGYTF.